The rows below give T cell receptor beta chains drawn from one sample of a study of a mutant IDH1 vaccine in newly diagnosed glioma. Generated by immunoSEQ multiplex PCR, the TCRdb table keeps only in-frame clones and is missing some. The sample comprises about 50,000 clones, around 80% of which are singletons, and about 7% rests with the top ten. These TCRs' antigens remain unknown. The sequenced sample was PBMCs, obtained from a glioma patient whose treatment included an IDH1 peptide vaccine. The receptor set was obtained from a woman aged 50 to 60 with glioma. Each CDR3 is given with its conserved first and last residue. The D gene is left open where the match is weak. Some rows mark clone size as missing; the rest say once, few, many or name a class of expanded clone.

v_gene	d_gene	j_gene	abundance	CDR3aa	CDR3nt
TRBV27	NA	TRBJ1-5	once	CASSSPQQGVNQPQHF	TGTGCCAGCAGTTCCCCCCAACAGGGAGTCAATCAGCCCCAGCATTTT
TRBV5-4	NA	TRBJ2-2	NA	CASSPRVVTGELFF	TGTGCCAGCAGCCCAAGGGTAGTCACCGGGGAGCTGTTTTTT
TRBV5-1	NA	TRBJ2-2	NA	CASSLTHTGELFF	TGCGCCAGCAGCTTGACCCACACCGGGGAGCTGTTTTTT
TRBV5-1	NA	TRBJ1-2	NA	CASSPGGSSYGYTF	TGCGCCAGCAGCCCCGGAGGCAGCAGCTATGGCTACACCTTC
TRBV25-1	NA	TRBJ2-6	NA	CASARSGANVLTF	TGTGCCAGCGCGCGCTCTGGGGCCAACGTCCTGACTTTC
TRBV10-3	NA	TRBJ2-7	NA	CAISRGQWSYEQYF	TGTGCCATCAGCAGAGGACAGTGGAGCTACGAGCAGTACTTC
TRBV27	NA	TRBJ2-7	NA	CASSGPNRETSEQYF	TGTGCCAGCAGTGGGCCTAACAGGGAAACGAGCGAGCAGTACTTC
TRBV19	TRBD1	TRBJ1-2	once	CASSIPGTVYGYTF	TGTGCCAGTAGTATACCCGGGACAGTCTATGGCTACACCTTC
TRBV19	TRBD1	TRBJ2-7	NA	CASSTQGFWNEQYF	TGTGCCAGTAGCACACAGGGGTTTTGGAACGAGCAGTACTTC
TRBV15	TRBD2	TRBJ2-6	NA	CATTPGGSGANVLTF	TGTGCCACCACCCCGGGGGGGAGTGGGGCCAACGTCCTGACTTTC
TRBV27	NA	TRBJ1-4	once	CASRPGDLNNEKLFF	TGTGCCAGCCGTCCGGGGGACCTAAATAATGAAAAACTGTTTTTT